This T cell receptor (beta chain) appears in the sequencing data of a study of cytomegalovirus exposure and HLA in healthy donors. The study, taken as a whole, reports: Some TCR beta chains (roughly 150 of them) were listed as cytomegalovirus-associated.

This table comes from immunoSEQ multiplex PCR, and its TCRdb copy is limited to in-frame clones, with some not included. The data show 180,000 or so clones, approximately 86% seen once. This CDR3 spans 14 amino acids. Germline V gene data show CDR1 as LGHNA and CDR2 as YSLEER. With 0 bases removed from V and 7 bases from J, the gap between germline ends came to 12 bases. This clone appeared a few times. Its antigen is not known. The gene calls are TRBV4-3 and TRBJ1-2; D ambiguous. This TCR derives from a man aged 30-40 years in good health and CMV-seropositive. Input material: PBMCs. The CDR3, as DNA: TGCGCCAGCAGCCAAGATTTCGGGGAATCTGGCTACACCTTC. Protein sequence: CASSQDFGESGYTF.